This TCR beta chain came from a study of blood T cell repertoires in COVID-19. Study details: The United States, Italy and Spain supplied acute and convalescent COVID-19 samples. PBMCs, B-cell-depleted T cells, or T cells were the source of the cDNA or gDNA that made up the material.

The CDR3 covers 15 residues. Germline CDR1 and CDR2: ENHRY and SYGVKD. V was pared by 6 bases and J by 2 bases, with 11 bases between. Per the authors' pipeline: Reference gene primer amplification gave estimated nucleated cell counts. Produced via immunoSEQ multiplex PCR; TCRdb's table is partial and in-frame only. For V, J and clone size, that table is used; D and trimming come from the DNA. The sample holds roughly 150,000 clones, roughly nine tenths seen once. The clonotype comes from a man in his 60s with active or convalescent COVID-19. The chain has TRBV10-3 and TRBJ1-6; tentatively, D is TRBD1 (6 bases). Sequencing was done on a sample of peripheral blood. The CDR3 DNA reads as TGTGCCATCAGACAGGGTCAGGCCTATAATTCACCCCTCCACTTT. Translated, it gives CAIRQGQAYNSPLHF.